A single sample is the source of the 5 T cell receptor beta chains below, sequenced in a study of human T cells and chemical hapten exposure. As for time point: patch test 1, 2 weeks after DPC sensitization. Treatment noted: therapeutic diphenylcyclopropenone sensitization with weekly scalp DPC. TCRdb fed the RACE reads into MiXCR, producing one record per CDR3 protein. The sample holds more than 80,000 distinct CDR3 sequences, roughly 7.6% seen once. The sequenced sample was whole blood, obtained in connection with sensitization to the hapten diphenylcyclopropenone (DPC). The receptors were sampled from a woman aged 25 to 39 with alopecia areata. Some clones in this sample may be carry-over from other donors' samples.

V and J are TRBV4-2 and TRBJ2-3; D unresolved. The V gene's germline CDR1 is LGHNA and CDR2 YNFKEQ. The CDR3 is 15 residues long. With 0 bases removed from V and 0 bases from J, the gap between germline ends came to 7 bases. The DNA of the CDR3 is TGTGCCAGCAGCCAAGATTTACCTAGCACAGATACGCAGTATTTT. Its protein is CASSQDLPSTDTQYF.

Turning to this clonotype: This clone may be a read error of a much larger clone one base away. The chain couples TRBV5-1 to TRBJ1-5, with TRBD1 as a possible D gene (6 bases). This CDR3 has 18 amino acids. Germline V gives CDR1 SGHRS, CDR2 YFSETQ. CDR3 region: CASLRGTPMVYSNQPQNF. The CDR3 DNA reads TGCGCCAGCTTGAGAGGGACACCAATGGTTTATAGCAATCAGCCCCAGAATTTT.

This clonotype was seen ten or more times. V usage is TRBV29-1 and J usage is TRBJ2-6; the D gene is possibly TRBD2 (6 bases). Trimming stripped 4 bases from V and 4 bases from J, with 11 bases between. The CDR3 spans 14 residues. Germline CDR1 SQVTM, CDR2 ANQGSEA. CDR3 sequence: CSVVGGSGANVLTF. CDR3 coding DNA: TGCAGCGTTGTTGGAGGGAGCGGGGCCAACGTCCTGACTTTC.

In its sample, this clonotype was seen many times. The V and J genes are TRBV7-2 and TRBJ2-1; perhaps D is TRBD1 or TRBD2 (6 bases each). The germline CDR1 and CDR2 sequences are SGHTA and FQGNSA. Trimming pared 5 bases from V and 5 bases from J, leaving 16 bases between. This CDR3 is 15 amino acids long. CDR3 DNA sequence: TGTGCCAGCAGCCGGTGGGGGGCGGGCCACAATGAGCAGTTCTTC. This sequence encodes CASSRWGAGHNEQFF.

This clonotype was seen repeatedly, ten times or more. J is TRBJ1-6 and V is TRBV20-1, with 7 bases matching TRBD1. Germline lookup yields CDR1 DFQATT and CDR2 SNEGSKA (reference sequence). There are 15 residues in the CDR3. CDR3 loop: CSATKGAIYNSPLHF. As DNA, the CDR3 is TGCAGCGCGACAAAGGGGGCAATCTATAATTCACCCCTCCACTTT.